The next 8 T cell receptor beta chains were all read from a single sample in a study of radiation and T cells in renal cell carcinoma. The table came from immunoSEQ multiplex PCR; TCRdb's copy has only in-frame clones and leaves some out. The sample holds over 60,000 clones, around 78% seen once. Time point indicated: blood 2 weeks post-SBRT. Treatment denoted: 15 Gy SBRT to primary tumor, nephrectomy 4 weeks later. Here the sequenced sample was blood, taken from a patient whose treatment included radiotherapy and nephrectomy. The source is a man between 60 and 75 years old with renal cell carcinoma.

This clone was picked up a small number of times. The chain recombines TRBV7-8 with TRBJ2-1; D is uncertain. Germline values: CDR1 SGHVS, CDR2 FQNEAQ. V lost 6 bases and J 2 bases, leaving 5 bases between the germline ends. The CDR3 runs to 12 residues. In nucleotides, the CDR3 is TGTGCCAGCAGTGGTCCCTACAATGAGCAGTTCTTC. It specifies CASSGPYNEQFF.

V is TRBV6-1 and J is TRBJ1-6, with no clear D. The CDR3 is 15 residues long. V was shortened by 1 base and J by 4 bases, with 8 bases between the two germline ends. The germline gives CDR1 MNHNS, CDR2 SASEGT. The CDR3 bases are TGTGCCAGCAGTGAAGGGTGGGGATATAATTCACCCCTCCACTTT. It specifies CASSEGWGYNSPLHF.

By proportion, this clone is medium-sized. The V and J genes are TRBV2 and TRBJ2-1, with 11 bases fitting TRBD2. CDR1 SNHLY and CDR2 FYNNEI come from the germline V gene. The CDR3 totals 16 residues. V lost 3 bases to trimming and J lost 4 bases; unmatched junction nucleotides: 5. CDR3 in amino acids: CASSEASGGFYNEQFF. CDR3 nucleotide sequence: TGTGCCAGCAGTGAGGCTAGCGGGGGGTTTTACAATGAGCAGTTCTTC.

The chain joins TRBV6-6 to TRBJ1-1, with TRBD1 matching over 10 bases. Germline loops: CDR1 MNHNY, CDR2 SVGAGI (reference sequence). CDR3 length: 13 residues. Trimming took 6 bases from V and 10 from J; bases not matched to a gene: 8. The CDR3 spells CASSDGQGDLAFF. CDR3 coding DNA: TGTGCCAGCAGCGATGGACAGGGGGATCTAGCTTTCTTT.

V usage is TRBV6-1 and J usage is TRBJ2-2; D not certain. The CDR3 has 15 amino acids. Germline assignment: CDR1 MNHNS and CDR2 SASEGT. V lost 1 base to trimming and J lost 0 bases, with 6 bases between them. For the CDR3, the DNA is TGTGCCAGCAGTGAAGACCTCGCGAACACCGGGGAGCTGTTTTTT. Translation gives CASSEDLANTGELFF.

V and J are TRBV6-5 and TRBJ1-2; D might be TRBD1 (5 bases). The CDR3 covers 15 residues. Germline CDR1 and CDR2: MNHEY and SVGAGI. V lost 6 bases to trimming and J lost 8 bases, with 22 bases between them. CDR3 sequence (DNA): TGTGCCAGCAGACGACGCCCCAGGGTCGGAGGAGGCTACACCTTC. As protein: CASRRRPRVGGGYTF.

This rearrangement joins TRBV30 to TRBJ1-6; the match to TRBD1 covers 7 bases. The germline gives CDR1 GTSNPN, CDR2 SVGIG (reference sequence). The CDR3 has 13 amino acids. The V segment lost 5 bases and the J segment 7 bases; nucleotides outside the gene matches: 5. CDR3 sequence (DNA): TGTGCCTGGGTGGGGACAGTAAATTCACCCCTCCACTTT. Translated: CAWVGTVNSPLHF.

The chain has TRBV11-3 and TRBJ2-2; 9 bases are a match to TRBD1. J lost 4 bases, V lost 5 bases, and 5 bases had no gene match. The CDR3 spans 15 residues. Germline lookup yields CDR1 SGHNT and CDR2 YENEEA. In DNA form, the CDR3 reads TGTGCCAGCAGCCCGACAGGGGGTCGCACCGGGGAGCTGTTTTTT. It codes for CASSPTGGRTGELFF.